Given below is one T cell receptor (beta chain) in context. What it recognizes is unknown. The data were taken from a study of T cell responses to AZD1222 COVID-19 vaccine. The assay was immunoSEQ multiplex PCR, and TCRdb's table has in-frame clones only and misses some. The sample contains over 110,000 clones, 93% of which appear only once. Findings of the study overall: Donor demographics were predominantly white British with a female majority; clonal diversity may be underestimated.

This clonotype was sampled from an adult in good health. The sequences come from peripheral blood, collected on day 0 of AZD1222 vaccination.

CDR3 in amino acids: CASSPRGSWQPQHF. The CDR3 DNA follows: TGTGCCAGTAGTCCCCGGGGCAGTTGGCAGCCCCAGCATTTT. The J gene is TRBJ1-5, the V gene TRBV19; weak D call: TRBD1 (5 bases). Trimming took off 5 bases at V and 7 bases at J, with 15 bases between the two ends. The CDR3 totals 14 residues. Germline CDR1 reads LNHDA; CDR2 reads SQIVND (reference sequence).